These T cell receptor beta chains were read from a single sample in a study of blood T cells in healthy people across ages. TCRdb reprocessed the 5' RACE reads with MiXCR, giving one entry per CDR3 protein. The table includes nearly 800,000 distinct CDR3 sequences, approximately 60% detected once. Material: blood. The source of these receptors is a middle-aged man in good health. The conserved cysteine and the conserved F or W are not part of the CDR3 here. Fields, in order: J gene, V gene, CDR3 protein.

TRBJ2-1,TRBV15,ATSSPPGDEQF
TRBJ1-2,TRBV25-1,ASSVQGAVGYGYT
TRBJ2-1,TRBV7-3,ASSPQGGGGYNEQF
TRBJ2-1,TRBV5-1,ASSLGGGAVSYNEQF
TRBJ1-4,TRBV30,AWSGYEKLF
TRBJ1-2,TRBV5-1,ASSLFTASNYGYT
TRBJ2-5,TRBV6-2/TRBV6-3,ASSYSPHEQY
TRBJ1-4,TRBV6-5,ASGQGQGLF
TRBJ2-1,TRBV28,ASSLPPNLAGGSYEQF
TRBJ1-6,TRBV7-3,ASSFDGQGGNSPLH
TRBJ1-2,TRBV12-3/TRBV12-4,ASSFVGGSYGYT
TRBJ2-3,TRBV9,ASSVGGQDTQY
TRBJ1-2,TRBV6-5,ASSYVQGNYGYT
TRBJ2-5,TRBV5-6,ASSLMAGHQETQY
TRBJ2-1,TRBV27,ASRRSGGSSYNEQF
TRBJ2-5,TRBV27,ATGRQRGETQY
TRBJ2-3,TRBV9,ASSLAGGPQY
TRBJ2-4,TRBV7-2,ASSFKGGNIQY
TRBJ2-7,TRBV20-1,SARAGTSGSSYEQY
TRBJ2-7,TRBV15,ATSRPNQEQY
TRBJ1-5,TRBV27,ASSLQGWGQPQH
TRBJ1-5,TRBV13,ASSLRRLNSNQPQH
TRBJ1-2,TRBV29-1,SVEDRDRGGYGYT
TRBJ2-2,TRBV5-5,ASSSDQGGENTGELF
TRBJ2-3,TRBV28,ASSSTPPKTGSTDTQY
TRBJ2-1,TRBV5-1,ASSFDPSGEPSYNEQF
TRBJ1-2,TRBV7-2,ASSLSSFGVNYGYT
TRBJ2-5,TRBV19,ASNGQVGRETQY
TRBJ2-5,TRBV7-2,ASSSQGRQETQY
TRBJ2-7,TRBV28,ASSFDPLGAYEQY
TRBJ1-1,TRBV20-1,SATSGSGDTEAF
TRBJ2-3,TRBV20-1,SAAHSGGVTDTQY
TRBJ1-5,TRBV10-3,AISEWEGGQPQH
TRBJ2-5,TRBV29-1,SLWGNEQY
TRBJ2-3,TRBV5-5,ASSLGAVGGTDTQY
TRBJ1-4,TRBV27,ASSLSGLPGEKLF
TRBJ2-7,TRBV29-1,SVTTSGAYEQY
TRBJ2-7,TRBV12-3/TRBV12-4,ASSRTSYEQY
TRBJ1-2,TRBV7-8,ASSLGSGTDTYGYT
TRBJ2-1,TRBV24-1,ATSAGQGYNEQF
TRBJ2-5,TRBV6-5,ASSYGTSWETQY
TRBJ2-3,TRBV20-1,SGDRDSTDTQY
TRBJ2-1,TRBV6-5,ASSYAAGGPSEQF
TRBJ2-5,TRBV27,ASTDRGGETQY
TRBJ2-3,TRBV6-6,ASSYLNRGTDTQY
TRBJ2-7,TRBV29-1,SVDIGTGGGEQY
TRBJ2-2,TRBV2,ASTGQRNTGELF